This T cell receptor beta chain was documented in a study of PD-1 blockade in classical Hodgkin lymphoma. Regarding the study as a whole: Similar baseline diversity was found in complete responders and newly diagnosed patients. With respect to the repertoire differences, their causes, possibly disease activity or prior therapy, remain undefined.

Data came from immunoSEQ multiplex PCR; TCRdb stores just in-frame clones and leaves some out. The data hold tens of thousands of clones, with roughly 90% observed a single time. This clone was observed a single time. As yet, its antigen is unknown. The junction and the germline gene differ at one end; a read error may be behind it. Every patient was affected by relapse after autologous stem cell transplantation, while exposure to brentuximab vedotin was not uniform. The germline CDR1 and CDR2 sequences are SNHLY and FYNNEI. This CDR3 has 15 residues. The rearrangement links TRBV2 to TRBJ1-3, with 8 nucleotides matching TRBD1. The clonotype comes from a human donor with classical Hodgkin lymphoma. Material: peripheral blood mononuclear cells (PBMCs), obtained at baseline. CDR3 sequence (DNA): TGTGCCAGCAGCGAAGGGACAGGCGATGGAAACACCATATATTTT. It encodes CASSEGTGDGNTIYF. Based on the CDR3 plus reference TRBV2 and TRBJ1-3, the full variable domain is EPEVTQTPSHQVTQMGQEVILRCVPISNHLYFYWYRQILGQKVEFLVSFYNNEISEKSEIFDDQFSVERPDGSNFTLKIRSTKLEDSAMYFCASSEGTGDGNTIYFGEGSWLTVV.